Each of the 14 T cell receptor beta chains below was sequenced from the same sample in a study of early T cells in non-severe SARS-CoV-2 infection. One entry per CDR3 protein, called by TCRdb with MiXCR from the 5' RACE reads. The data show about 60,000 distinct CDR3 sequences, roughly 14% seen once. Sequencing was carried out using whole blood. The receptors originated from an adult who was a healthcare worker with PCR-confirmed SARS-CoV-2 infection or an uninfected control (not recorded which).

The CDR3 DNA follows: TGCAGTGCTAGAGATCTGTCGGGGACAGAAGCTTTCTTT. Amino acid sequence: CSARDLSGTEAFF. The V gene is TRBV20-1, the J gene TRBJ1-1, with D possibly TRBD1 on 6 matching bases. The CDR3 has 13 amino acids. Trimming pared 0 bases from V and 8 bases from J, leaving 13 bases between. Germline loops: CDR1 DFQATT, CDR2 SNEGSKA (reference sequence).

The gene calls are TRBV20-1 and TRBJ2-6, with no clear D. This CDR3 spans 14 amino acids. Between the trimmed V and J ends, which lost 6 bases and 0 bases, there was a span of 9 bases. The germline gives CDR1 DFQATT, CDR2 SNEGSKA (reference sequence). CDR3 sequence reads: CSASENSGANVLTF. CDR3 DNA: TGCAGTGCCAGTGAGAACTCTGGGGCCAACGTCCTGACTTTC.

This clonotype was counted ten times or more. The chain uses TRBV11-2 and TRBJ2-5, with D tentatively TRBD2 (5 bases). V gave up 4 bases and J gave up 2 bases, with 11 bases separating them. The germline CDR1 and CDR2 sequences are SGHAT and FQNNGV. CDR3 length: 14 amino acids. The CDR3 DNA reads TGTGCCAGCAGCTCTCCCACTAGACAAGAGACCCAGTACTTC. Its protein is CASSSPTRQETQYF.

This clonotype was recorded a few times. This chain joins TRBV7-6 and TRBJ2-3; 10 bases are shared with TRBD2. The length of the CDR3 is 15 residues. CDR1 is SGHVS, CDR2 FNYEAQ, per germline. Germline trimming cut 1 base from V and 8 bases from J; bases unmatched to any gene: 6. The CDR3 nucleotides are TGTGCCAGCAGCTTAGGAGCGGGGGGGCCGGGTACGCAGTATTTT. It encodes CASSLGAGGPGTQYF.

This clonotype was observed many times. V and J are TRBV7-9 and TRBJ1-3, with D unclear. The CDR3 is 16 residues long. The V end was cut by 6 bases, the J end by 0 bases, with 15 bases between. From germline, CDR1 is SEHNR and CDR2 FQNEAQ (reference sequence). The CDR3 is CASRLSRRVSGNTIYF. The CDR3 DNA follows: TGTGCCAGCAGGCTCAGCAGGAGGGTCTCTGGAAACACCATATATTTT.

In this sample, this clonotype turned up a few times. The chain uses TRBV7-2 and TRBJ2-2; TRBD2 agrees at 8 bases. The CDR3 has 17 residues. V was clipped by 5 bases and J by 2 bases; unmatched bases: 10. Germline CDR1 is SGHTA and CDR2 is FQGNSA. The CDR3 nucleotides read TGTGCCAGCAGCCCTCCTACGAGCGGGGGAAACACCGGGGAGCTGTTTTTT. Its protein is CASSPPTSGGNTGELFF. The full variable domain, in which reference TRBV7-2 and TRBJ2-2 provide the parts outside the CDR3, is GAGVSQSPSNKVTEKGKDVELRCDPISGHTALYWYRQSLGQGLEFLIYFQGNSAPDKSGLPSDRFSAERTGGSVSTLTIQRTQQEDSAVYLCASSPPTSGGNTGELFFGEGSRLTVL.

This clonotype was counted between two and nine times. The chain couples TRBV3-1 to TRBJ2-1; D gene uncertain. This CDR3 is 14 amino acids long. Germline V gives CDR1 LGHDT, CDR2 YNNKEL (reference sequence). V shed 1 base and J shed 10 bases, with 14 bases lying between them. CDR3 in amino acids: CASSQVAGLSEQFF. CDR3 bases: TGTGCCAGCAGCCAAGTTGCCGGTTTGAGCGAGCAGTTCTTC.

The chain has TRBV29-1 and TRBJ1-1; D perhaps matches TRBD1 (6 bases). CDR3 length: 14 amino acids. V lost 7 bases, J lost 1 base, and 16 bases lay in between. Germline V CDR1 and CDR2: SQVTM, ANQGSEA. The CDR3 region is CSGRGAGENTEAFF. The CDR3 nucleotides are TGCAGCGGCCGGGGGGCAGGGGAGAACACTGAAGCTTTCTTT.

The chain has TRBV4-3 and TRBJ2-7, with 10 bases matching TRBD1. The CDR3 length is 17 residues. The trim removed 0 bases at V and 3 bases at J, leaving 8 bases unmatched. From germline, CDR1 is LGHNA and CDR2 YSLEER. This CDR3 reads CASSQDGAGDRGYEQYF. The CDR3 bases are TGCGCCAGCAGCCAAGACGGCGCGGGGGACAGGGGCTACGAGCAGTACTTC.

This clonotype has more than one count but fewer than ten. This chain connects TRBV14 to TRBJ1-4; D remains unclear. V was cut by 5 bases and J by 17 bases, with 18 bases left in between. Germline CDR1 SGHDN, CDR2 FVKESK. The CDR3 runs 12 residues. CDR3 residues: CASSVAAGPTFF. CDR3 coding DNA: TGTGCCAGCAGCGTCGCGGCTGGACCAACCTTTTTT.

This clonotype has at least ten counts. The rearrangement uses TRBV6-6 and TRBJ1-6; D is uncertain. CDR1 MNHNY and CDR2 SVGAGI come from the germline V gene (reference sequence). The CDR3 is 15 amino acids. V gave up 2 bases and J gave up 7 bases, with 12 bases separating them. Here the CDR3 DNA reads TGTGCCAGCAGTTACGCGCCCCCGGGAAATTCACCCCTCCACTTT. Its protein is CASSYAPPGNSPLHF.

This rearrangement joins TRBV20-1 to TRBJ1-2; D gene ambiguous. This CDR3 contains 13 residues. Germline V gene lookup returns CDR1 DFQATT and CDR2 SNEGSKA (reference sequence). Trimming left V 6 bases short and J 8 bases short, with 19 bases between. CDR3 sequence reads: CSAARGSGSGYTF. The CDR3 DNA sequence: TGCAGTGCCGCTCGAGGGTCCGGGAGCGGCTACACCTTC.

The chain couples TRBV9 to TRBJ2-7, with 7 bases lining up with TRBD2. The CDR3 totals 14 residues. Germline V lookup: CDR1 SGDLS, CDR2 YYNGEE. The V and J ends lost 3 bases and 2 bases, in that order; junction bases with no gene match: 5. CDR3: CASSGTSGTYEQYF. The CDR3 coding sequence is TGTGCCAGCAGCGGAACGAGCGGGACCTACGAGCAGTACTTC.

This clonotype was seen a few times. This rearrangement joins TRBV20-1 to TRBJ1-2; the D is unclear. Deletions cut 6 bases from V and 8 bases from J, with 19 bases between. This CDR3 spans 13 amino acids. The V gene's germline CDR1 is DFQATT and CDR2 SNEGSKA (reference sequence). CDR3 nucleotide sequence: TGCAGTGCGGGCACATTACTTGAGGGCGGCTACACCTTC. It is translated as CSAGTLLEGGYTF.